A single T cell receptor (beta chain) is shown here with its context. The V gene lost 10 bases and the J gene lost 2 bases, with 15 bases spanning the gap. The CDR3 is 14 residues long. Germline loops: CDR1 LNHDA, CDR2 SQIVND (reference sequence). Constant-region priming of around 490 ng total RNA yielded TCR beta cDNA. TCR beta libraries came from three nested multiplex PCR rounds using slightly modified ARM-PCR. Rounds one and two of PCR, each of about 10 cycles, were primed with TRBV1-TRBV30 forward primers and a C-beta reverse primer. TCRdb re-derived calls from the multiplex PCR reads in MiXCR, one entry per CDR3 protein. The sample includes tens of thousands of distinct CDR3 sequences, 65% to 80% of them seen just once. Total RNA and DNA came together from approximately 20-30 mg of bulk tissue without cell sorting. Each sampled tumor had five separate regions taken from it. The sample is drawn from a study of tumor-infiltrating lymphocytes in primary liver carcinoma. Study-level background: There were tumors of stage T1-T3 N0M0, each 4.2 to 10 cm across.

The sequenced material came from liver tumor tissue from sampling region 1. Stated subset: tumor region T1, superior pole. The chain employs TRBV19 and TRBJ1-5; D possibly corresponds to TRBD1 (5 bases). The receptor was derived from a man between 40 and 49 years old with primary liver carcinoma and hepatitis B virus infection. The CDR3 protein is CATARRGGNQPQHF. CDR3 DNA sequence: TGTGCCACGGCAAGGAGGGGAGGCAATCAGCCCCAGCATTTT. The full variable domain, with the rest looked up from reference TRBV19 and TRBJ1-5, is DGGITQSPKYLFRKEGQNVTLSCEQNLNHDAMYWYRQDPGQGLRLIYYSQIVNDFQKGDIAEGYSVSREKKESFPLTVTSAQKNPTAFYLCATARRGGNQPQHFGDGTRLSIL.